A single sample gave rise to the 14 T cell receptor beta chains below, sequenced in a study of blood T cell repertoires in COVID-19. Measured with immunoSEQ multiplex PCR; TCRdb has only the in-frame clones, and not every one. Altogether about 260,000 clones are present, 88% being singletons, with the ten largest covering over 1%. Specimen: PBMCs or T cells enriched from blood (not recorded which). The source is a woman in her thirties or forties with acute COVID-19.

This chain uses TRBV28 with TRBJ1-5; 7 nucleotides agree with TRBD1. In germline, CDR1 is MDHEN, CDR2 SYDVKM. The CDR3 totals 15 residues. Unmatched junction bases numbered 8, after V lost 5 bases and J lost 4 bases. The CDR3 protein is CASSGRTGRNQPQHF. In DNA, the CDR3 is TGTGCCAGCAGTGGACGGACAGGACGGAATCAGCCCCAGCATTTT.

Only a few counts were recorded for this clone. The CDR3 sequence: CASRRRGDGDEQFF. As DNA, the CDR3 is TGTGCCAGCAGACGGCGGGGGGATGGGGATGAGCAGTTCTTC. The chain employs TRBV6-5 and TRBJ2-1; the match to TRBD2 covers 8 bases. V lost 6 bases and J lost 8; bases outside the gene matches: 9. The germline V gene has CDR1 MNHEY and CDR2 SVGAGI. The CDR3 totals 14 residues.

V gene TRBV11-2 combines with J gene TRBJ2-1; 7 bases fit TRBD2. This CDR3 contains 16 residues. After removal of 1 base from V and 2 bases from J, the junction contained 5 bases not matched to a gene. The V gene's germline CDR1 is SGHAT and CDR2 FQNNGV. The CDR3 DNA sequence: TGTGCCAGCAGCTTAGGTTTGGGAGGGCCCTACAATGAGCAGTTCTTC. It is translated as CASSLGLGGPYNEQFF.

This chain connects TRBV3-1 (or the pseudogene TRBV3-2) to TRBJ2-2, with D possibly being TRBD1 (5 bases). CDR3 length equals 17 residues. The V gene lost 0 bases and the J gene lost 3 bases, with 14 bases spanning the gap. Germline values: CDR1 LGHDT, CDR2 YNNKEL (reference sequence). The CDR3 loop is CASSQDARAVDTGELFF. The CDR3 DNA sequence: TGTGCCAGCAGCCAAGATGCCAGGGCGGTGGACACCGGGGAGCTGTTTTTT.

This rearrangement joins TRBV7-8 to TRBJ1-2; D may be TRBD1 (6 bases). The germline CDR1 and CDR2 sequences are SGHVS and FQNEAQ. The ends were cut back, 0 bases at V and 0 bases at J, with 11 bases in the middle. This CDR3 has 16 residues. CDR3 sequence reads: CASSLATGPANYGYTF. CDR3 DNA sequence: TGTGCCAGCAGCTTAGCGACAGGCCCCGCTAACTATGGCTACACCTTC. Filled out from reference TRBV7-8 and TRBJ1-2, the complete variable domain reads GAGVSQSPRYKVAKRGQDVALRCDPISGHVSLFWYQQALGQGPEFLTYFQNEAQLDKSGLPSDRFFAERPEGSVSTLKIQRTQQEDSAVYLCASSLATGPANYGYTFGSGTRLTVV.

The chain couples TRBV11-3 to TRBJ2-1; no clear D. The germline CDR1 and CDR2 sequences are SGHNT and YENEEA. The V and J ends lost 0 bases and 1 base respectively, with 10 bases between them. This CDR3 region has 16 residues. The CDR3 sequence is CASSLDGHGSYNEQFF. For the CDR3, the DNA is TGTGCCAGCAGCTTAGATGGGCATGGGTCCTACAATGAGCAGTTCTTC. Full variable domain (remainder filled in from reference TRBV11-3 and TRBJ2-1): EAGVVQSPRYKIIEKKQPVAFWCNPISGHNTLYWYLQNLGQGPELLIRYENEEAVDDSQLPKDRFSAERLKGVDSTLKIQPAELGDSAVYLCASSLDGHGSYNEQFFGPGTRLTVL.

The V gene is TRBV18, the J gene TRBJ1-1; 7 bases map to TRBD1. Germline V gene lookup returns CDR1 KGHSH and CDR2 LQKENI. V lost 3 bases to trimming and J lost 7 bases; unmatched junction nucleotides: 14. The CDR3 loop spans 16 amino acids. The chain's CDR3 is CASSPRGQAGGIEAFF. In nucleotides, the CDR3 is TGTGCCAGCTCACCTAGAGGACAGGCCGGAGGGATTGAAGCTTTCTTT.

V and J are TRBV28 and TRBJ2-7, with a possible D match to TRBD2 (6 bases). Looked up from germline, CDR1 is MDHEN and CDR2 is SYDVKM. The CDR3 runs 15 residues. Trimming shortened V by 3 bases and J by 1 base, and 13 bases separated the two germline ends. The CDR3 sequence: CASSFYRGSSYEQYV. CDR3 DNA sequence: TGTGCCAGCAGTTTTTACCGGGGGAGTTCCTACGAGCAGTACGTC.

The chain recombines TRBV7-8 with TRBJ1-2; D not certain. CDR3 size: 14 residues. The germline V gene encodes CDR1 SGHVS and CDR2 FQNEAQ. V dropped 4 bases and J dropped 4 bases, with 13 bases sitting between them. The CDR3, as DNA: TGTGCCAGCAGCTACAACAGTGATACCTATGGCTACACCTTC. It encodes CASSYNSDTYGYTF.

A single count supports this clone. CDR3 loop: CASSVVNTNSGNTIYF. DNA of the CDR3: TGTGCCAGCAGCGTAGTTAACACCAACTCTGGAAACACCATATATTTT. The gene calls are TRBV9 and TRBJ1-3; D remains unclear. CDR1 and CDR2 from the germline V gene are SGDLS and YYNGEE. CDR3 length equals 16 residues. The V end was cut by 0 bases, the J end by 0 bases, with 10 bases between. Variable domain in full (rest from reference TRBV9 and TRBJ1-3): DSGVTQTPKHLITATGQRVTLRCSPRSGDLSVYWYQQSLDQGLQFLIQYYNGEERAKGNILERFSAQQFPDLHSELNLSSLELGDSALYFCASSVVNTNSGNTIYFGEGSWLTVV.

The genes are TRBV27 and TRBJ1-2; a possible D gene is TRBD1 (5 bases). Germline lookup yields CDR1 MNHEY and CDR2 SMNVEV (reference sequence). The CDR3 covers 16 residues. The V end lost 1 base, the J end lost 1 base, and 13 bases lay between the germline ends. The CDR3 DNA reads TGTGCCAGCAGTTTATATTCTTCAGGGTTTAACTATGGCTACACCTTC. Translated, it gives CASSLYSSGFNYGYTF.

CDR3 nucleotide sequence: TGTGCCAGTAGTATCGCTAGCAATGAGCAGTTCTTC. Translated: CASSIASNEQFF. The J gene is TRBJ2-1, the V gene TRBV19; the D is unclear. The germline CDR1 and CDR2 sequences are LNHDA and SQIVND (reference sequence). The CDR3 runs to 12 residues. V shed 3 bases and J shed 6 bases, with 6 bases lying between them.

The rearrangement joins TRBV19 to TRBJ2-5; D is possibly TRBD2 (6 bases). Germline-derived CDR1 and CDR2 are LNHDA and SQIVND (reference sequence). CDR3 length: 15 residues. V was clipped by 7 bases and J by 2 bases, with 17 bases between them. Written as DNA, the CDR3 is TGTGCCAGTAATGCGGGTTTTAGCGGACAAGAGACCCAGTACTTC. This translates into CASNAGFSGQETQYF.

J is TRBJ2-1 and V is TRBV19; 9 bases fit TRBD1. V dropped 0 bases and J dropped 9; count of bases not matched to a gene: 6. From germline, CDR1 is LNHDA and CDR2 SQIVND (reference sequence). This CDR3 has 15 amino acids. The chain's CDR3 is CASSIDLGQGTEQFF. The CDR3 bases are TGTGCCAGTAGTATAGATTTGGGACAGGGAACTGAGCAGTTCTTC.